This T cell receptor (beta chain) was retrieved from a study of patients and donors after allogeneic stem cell transplantation. V shed 8 bases and J shed 8 bases, with 16 bases lying between them. Germline V gene lookup returns CDR1 MNHEY and CDR2 SVGEGT. CDR3 length: 13 amino acids. Via MiXCR, TCRdb re-called the RT-PCR reads, giving one row per CDR3 protein. The sample yields 800,000 to 1,000,000 distinct CDR3 sequences, over 15% seen once. The sample comprised blood, either unsorted or a sorted T cell fraction (not recorded which). The chain joins TRBV6-2 or TRBV6-3 to TRBJ2-1; D may be TRBD2 (5 bases). The sequence was obtained from a human donor who was either an allogeneic HSCT recipient or a stem cell or donor lymphocyte infusion donor (not recorded which). It is not recorded whose cells these are; they may come from a transplant donor. CDR3 sequence reads: CASRWRTWDEQFF. CDR3 sequence (DNA): TGTGCCAGCCGATGGAGGACCTGGGATGAGCAGTTCTTC.